What follows are 3 T cell receptor beta chains derived from one specimen sequenced in a study of a mutant IDH1 vaccine in newly diagnosed glioma. Noted time point: baseline, week 1 (first vaccination visit). The treatment is: pre-vaccination baseline after standard-of-care therapy. Sequencing was performed with immunoSEQ multiplex PCR; in TCRdb, only in-frame clones are kept and a portion is missing. The sample lists about 36,000 clones, 60% to 80% occurring once. The material was PBMCs, obtained from a glioma patient treated with radiotherapy, temozolomide or both. Receptors were obtained from a man aged 35 to 55 with glioma. Some clones in this sample may be carry-over from other donors' samples.

The chain uses TRBV20-1 and TRBJ2-1, with D perhaps being TRBD1 or TRBD2 (6 bases each). Deletions cut 5 bases from V and 9 bases from J, with 11 bases between. The CDR3 is 11 amino acids. The germline V gene has CDR1 DFQATT and CDR2 SNEGSKA (reference sequence). CDR3 amino acids: CSARRGVEQFF. The CDR3 DNA reads TGCAGTGCTCGAAGGGGGGTTGAGCAGTTCTTC.

Regarding this clone: One end of the junction varies from germline; a read error may be responsible. The V and J genes are TRBV7-2 and TRBJ2-5, with D unclear. The CDR3 consists of 13 residues. The germline V gene has CDR1 SGHTA and CDR2 FQGNSA. The DNA of the CDR3 is TGTGCCGGCAGCCCGACCTACCAAGAGACCCAGTACTTC. Residues: CAGSPTYQETQYF.

This chain uses TRBV27 with TRBJ2-7, with D possibly being TRBD1 or TRBD2 (5 bases each). The CDR3 has 15 residues. Germline values: CDR1 MNHEY, CDR2 SMNVEV (reference sequence). V gave up 0 bases and J gave up 2 bases, with 11 bases separating them. In DNA form, the CDR3 reads TGTGCCAGCAGTTTATCGACAGCCGGGACCTACGAGCAGTACTTC. Translating gives CASSLSTAGTYEQYF.